This T cell receptor (beta chain) is from a study of technical replicates of blood from a handful of donors. The protocol was immunoSEQ multiplex PCR, while the TCRdb copy is restricted to in-frame clones and leaves out a portion. The profile covers some 83,000 clones, with more than 90% appearing a single time and around 0.24% taken by the ten largest. This CDR3 is 16 amino acids long. Trimming at V came to 5 bases and at J to 1 base, leaving 9 bases not matched to a gene. In germline, CDR1 is LNHDA, CDR2 SQIVND (reference sequence). The V and J genes are TRBV19 and TRBJ1-1; 8 bases match TRBD1. This receptor was identified in a human donor in good health. The sequencing input was T cells isolated from PBMCs. The CDR3 is CASSPKSGGSNTEAFF. The CDR3 nucleotides read TGTGCCAGTAGTCCCAAATCAGGGGGCTCGAACACTGAAGCTTTCTTT.